A selection of T cell receptor beta chains follows, all from one sample in a study of CD8+ T cells in alopecia areata. Profiled with immunoSEQ multiplex PCR; TCRdb holds only in-frame clones, not every one. The sample gives about 12,000 clones, 50% to 70% of which show up once; more than 12% is in the top ten. Sequencing was carried out using skin. These receptor sequences come from a human donor with alopecia areata. The CDR3 runs from the conserved cysteine through the conserved F or W. The D gene is left open where the match is weak. The size field is filled for only some rows; it gives once, few, many or a size class.

CDR3 DNA,CDR3 protein,clone size,J gene,D gene,V gene
TGTGCCAGTAGAGGACAGCTCTCTGGGGCCAACGTCCTGACTTTC,CASRGQLSGANVLTF,few,TRBJ2-6,.,TRBV19
TGTGCCAGCAGCCCGGCGTTGGGAGGGTTCTACGAGCAGTACTTC,CASSPALGGFYEQYF,.,TRBJ2-7,TRBD2,TRBV7-9
TGTGCCAGCAGTTCCCCACGACAGGGGATTAAAGAAGAGCAGTACTTC,CASSSPRQGIKEEQYF,few,TRBJ2-7,TRBD1,TRBV27
TGCGCCAGCAGCCCGCGGACTAGCGGGAGTATGAGGGCCTACGAGCAGTACTTC,CASSPRTSGSMRAYEQYF,.,TRBJ2-7,TRBD2,TRBV4-3
TGTGCTAGTGGTTTGGACAGGGGGCCCAATGAGCAGTTCTTC,CASGLDRGPNEQFF,once,TRBJ2-1,TRBD1,TRBV12-5
TGTGCCAGCAGCTTTAGGACTAGGAACATTCAGTACTTC,CASSFRTRNIQYF,.,TRBJ2-4,TRBD2,TRBV7-2
TGCGCCAGCAGCTTGGCCCCGGACAGGGGGAACGAGCAGTACTTC,CASSLAPDRGNEQYF,.,TRBJ2-7,TRBD1,TRBV5-1
TGTGCCATCAGTGAGTCTGAGGCATTACGGACTGGCTACACCTTC,CAISESEALRTGYTF,once,TRBJ1-2,.,TRBV10-3
TGCGCCAGCAGCCAAGTCGATATGGGGATATCCTACAATGAGCAGTTCTTC,CASSQVDMGISYNEQFF,.,TRBJ2-1,.,TRBV4-1
TGTGCCAGTAGTATAGACAGGGGTCGAGAGACCCAGTACTTC,CASSIDRGRETQYF,.,TRBJ2-5,.,TRBV19
TGTGCCAGCTCACCAACCGGGGGGGCGAACACCGGGGAGCTGTTTTTT,CASSPTGGANTGELFF,once,TRBJ2-2,TRBD2,TRBV18
TGTGCCAGCAGCTCACGCGGGGGCTTAGGCGGCTACACCTTC,CASSSRGGLGGYTF,.,TRBJ1-2,.,TRBV7-2
TGTGCCAGCAGCTTAGTGGGGATCACTGAAGCTTTCTTT,CASSLVGITEAFF,.,TRBJ1-1,.,TRBV7-6
TGTGCCAGCAGCTTGGAGTACGAGGCTAGCGGGGGAAGAGATACGCAGTATTTT,CASSLEYEASGGRDTQYF,.,TRBJ2-3,TRBD2,TRBV5-4
TGTGCCAGCACCCACCTCGTGGGCAATGAGCAGTTCTTC,CASTHLVGNEQFF,.,TRBJ2-1,.,TRBV28
TGTGCCAGCAGCACTGTAACGGGGGGCTATGGCTACACCTTC,CASSTVTGGYGYTF,few,TRBJ1-2,.,TRBV27
TGTGCCTGGAGTCCATCCCTGGAGCAGTACTTC,CAWSPSLEQYF,.,TRBJ2-7,.,TRBV30
TGTGCCAGCATTAGGACAGGTCTCTCGGTCGGTGAAGCTTTCTTT,CASIRTGLSVGEAFF,.,TRBJ1-1,TRBD1,TRBV6-5
TGTGCCAGCAGTGAACAGGGGAACGACGAGCAGTACTTC,CASSEQGNDEQYF,.,TRBJ2-7,.,TRBV25-1
TGTGCCAGCAGCCAAGTGGATCGGGGTACGGCCATCAACTTC,CASSQVDRGTAINF,.,TRBJ2-5,.,TRBV14
TGTGCCAGCAGGGGACAGGGGGCTTACGAGCAGTACTTC,CASRGQGAYEQYF,.,TRBJ2-7,TRBD1,TRBV6-5
TGTGCCAGCAGCTTAGGGGGCGAGCCGGGCGGGGAGACCCAGTACTTC,CASSLGGEPGGETQYF,.,TRBJ2-5,.,TRBV7-2
TGTGCCAGCAGTCTGACCGGGACAGAAATTTACGAGCAGTACTTC,CASSLTGTEIYEQYF,.,TRBJ2-7,TRBD1,TRBV28
TGTGCCAGCAGCCTACCGGACAGCTTTGGAAAACTGTTTTTT,CASSLPDSFGKLFF,.,TRBJ1-4,.,TRBV7-9
TGTGCCAGCAGCTCGGACAGGGTGGACGAGCAGTACTTC,CASSSDRVDEQYF,.,TRBJ2-7,TRBD1,TRBV7-9
TGTGCCAGCAGTTCTTGGGGGGCGCACACTGAAGCTTTCTTT,CASSSWGAHTEAFF,few,TRBJ1-1,.,TRBV6-6
TGTGCCAGCAGTTCCACGTCTGGAAACACCATATATTTT,CASSSTSGNTIYF,.,TRBJ1-3,.,TRBV6-5
TGTGCCAGCAGTGGGGGGAGATACACTGAAGCTTTCTTT,CASSGGRYTEAFF,.,TRBJ1-1,.,TRBV25-1
TGTGCCAGCAGCTTAAGCCTCAACACCGGGGAGCTGTTTTTT,CASSLSLNTGELFF,.,TRBJ2-2,.,TRBV7-9
TGTGCCAGCAGCGATAGCTACGAGCAGTTCTTC,CASSDSYEQFF,once,TRBJ2-1,.,TRBV13
TGTGCCAGCAGGTTACAGGGGGCGTACGAGCAGTACTTC,CASRLQGAYEQYF,.,TRBJ2-7,TRBD1,TRBV6-5
TGTGCCAGCAGCTTACCGGGACAGAACTATGGCTACACCTTC,CASSLPGQNYGYTF,.,TRBJ1-2,TRBD1,TRBV5-4
TGTGCCAGCAAAAGACTCGATATACATGAAGCTTTCTTT,CASKRLDIHEAFF,.,TRBJ1-1,.,TRBV2
TGTGCCAGTAGTATAGGCAGGGCGTATCAGCCCCAGCATTTT,CASSIGRAYQPQHF,.,TRBJ1-5,.,TRBV19
TGTGCCAGTAGTATGGGGACAGGGGGCCCCTACGAGCAGTACTTC,CASSMGTGGPYEQYF,.,TRBJ2-7,TRBD1,TRBV19
TGTGCCAGCAGCGTGACAACTAGCACAGATACGCAGTATTTT,CASSVTTSTDTQYF,.,TRBJ2-3,.,TRBV7-2
TGTGCCAGCAGCATAGAGACAGGTCCTTACGAGCAGTACTTC,CASSIETGPYEQYF,few,TRBJ2-7,.,TRBV7-2